Below, 15 T cell receptor beta chains from the same sample are listed, as sequenced in a study of shared clonotypes between healthy human individuals (TCRdb year 2020). The library was built by means of the immunoSEQ multiplex PCR assay. What TCRdb holds here is the immuneACCESS table cut down to in-frame rearrangements. Part of the clones is not present; checked against another copy, under half of the missing clones reflect an unresolved V gene, and the others are unexplained. The sample has 150,000 to 200,000 clones on record, approximately 95% of them singletons. Around 0.067% of the sample belongs to the ten largest clones. The sequencing sample was made of naive CD4+ T cells sorted from blood. The meaning of the sample's cell subset or site label: CD45RA+ positively selected. The receptors derive from a woman in her thirties in good health.

V usage is TRBV23-1 and J usage is TRBJ2-5, with D possibly being TRBD1 (6 bases). TRBV23-1 falls under the ORF class, with uncertain function. V was pared by 2 bases and J by 11 bases, with 21 bases between. The CDR3 consists of 15 residues. Written as DNA, the CDR3 is TGCGCCAGCAGTCAAGAGACAGGAGCCTACGGGGAGCAGTACTTC. Translating gives CASSQETGAYGEQYF.

The chain carries TRBV10-1 and TRBJ2-1, with TRBD2 matching 8 bases. CDR1 is WNHNN and CDR2 is SYGVQD in the germline V gene (reference sequence). The V gene end was trimmed by 5 bases and the J gene end by 9 bases; junction bases not matched to a gene: 12. The CDR3 loop spans 15 amino acids. The CDR3 nucleotides are TGCGCCAGCAGTTCCCCGGGACTAGGTATCGGTGAGCAGTTCTTC. This encodes CASSSPGLGIGEQFF.

V usage is TRBV19 and J usage is TRBJ2-7, with D perhaps given as TRBD1 or TRBD2 (5 bases each). Trimming took off 3 bases at V and 3 bases at J, with 15 bases between the two ends. The CDR3 loop spans 15 amino acids. The germline V gene has CDR1 LNHDA and CDR2 SQIVND (reference sequence). The CDR3 is CASSMQGMGVYEQYF. The DNA of the CDR3 is TGTGCCAGTAGTATGCAAGGCATGGGGGTCTACGAGCAGTACTTC.

This clone has only one observation. The chain is built from TRBV5-4 and TRBJ2-7; possible D gene TRBD1, 6 bases. This CDR3 is 14 amino acids long. Germline V gives CDR1 SGHNT, CDR2 YYREEE (reference sequence). V was pared by 4 bases and J by 2 bases, with 13 bases between. CDR3 nucleotide sequence: TGTGCCAGCAGCGACAGGCGGCCTCCCTACGAGCAGTACTTC. As protein: CASSDRRPPYEQYF.

The chain recombines TRBV6-6 with TRBJ1-5, with 7 positions matching TRBD1. This CDR3 is 16 amino acids long. CDR1 is MNHNY and CDR2 is SVGAGI in the germline V gene (reference sequence). Losses at the gene ends were 2 bases for V and 0 bases for J; bases not matched to a gene: 4. In nucleotides, the CDR3 is TGTGCCAGCAGTTACGGAGGGGGCTATAGCAATCAGCCCCAGCATTTT. Its protein is CASSYGGGYSNQPQHF.

This rearrangement joins TRBV5-1 to TRBJ2-5, with 8 positions matching TRBD1. V was clipped by 4 bases and J by 2 bases; unmatched bases: 4. The CDR3 contains 14 residues. Looked up from germline, CDR1 is SGHRS and CDR2 is YFSETQ. CDR3 in DNA: TGCGCCAGCAGCCCCGGGACAGGACAAGAGACCCAGTACTTC. This sequence encodes CASSPGTGQETQYF.

This clone appeared once. The rearrangement uses TRBV11-2 and TRBJ2-5; D tentatively reads TRBD1 or TRBD2 (5 bases each). With the DNA end fitting TRBJ2-7 better, the J assignment may be wrong. The CDR3 runs 15 residues. Germline values: CDR1 SGHAT, CDR2 FQNNGV. CDR3 nucleotides: TGTGCCAGCAGCCCGCCCCTAAGGGGAGATTACGAGCAGTACTTC. It encodes CASSPPLRGDYEQYF.

The chain has TRBV13 and TRBJ2-5; unclear D gene. The DNA matches TRBJ2-7 better at its end, which makes the J call doubtful. Germline V lookup: CDR1 PRHDT, CDR2 FYEKMQ (reference sequence). This CDR3 contains 14 residues. As DNA, the CDR3 is TGTGCCAGCAGCTTAGCCAGACCGGTCTCCGAGCAGTACTTC. Amino acids: CASSLARPVSEQYF.

This chain connects TRBV19 to TRBJ1-1, with D unclear. Germline CDR1 LNHDA, CDR2 SQIVND (reference sequence). Trimming took off 4 bases at V and 1 base at J, with 10 bases between the two ends. CDR3 length: 14 residues. CDR3 in amino acids: CASSKVAPNTEAFF. The CDR3, as DNA: TGTGCCAGTAGTAAAGTGGCTCCGAACACTGAAGCTTTCTTT.

This clone was counted a single time. This chain joins TRBV6-6 and TRBJ1-2; D uncertain. Germline CDR1 is MNHNY and CDR2 is SVGAGI (reference sequence). The CDR3 is made up of 13 amino acids. The ends were cut back, 2 bases at V and 2 bases at J, with 6 bases in the middle. The chain's CDR3 is CASSYDLNYGYTF. CDR3 DNA: TGTGCCAGCAGTTACGATTTAAACTATGGCTACACCTTC.

This clone occurred a few times. DNA for the CDR3: TGTGCCAGCAGCCAAGAGGATAAAGGAGGTCGGGGGGCCAAGCAGTACTTC. Encoded protein: CASSQEDKGGRGAKQYF. The chain has TRBV4-2 and TRBJ2-7, with a tentative D call TRBD2 (7 bases). Trimming removed 0 bases from V and 8 bases from J, with 23 bases in between. Germline assignment: CDR1 LGHNA and CDR2 YNFKEQ. The CDR3 has 17 amino acids.

The gene calls are TRBV2 and TRBJ1-1; D possibly corresponds to TRBD1 (6 bases). The CDR3 length is 14 residues. Germline values: CDR1 SNHLY, CDR2 FYNNEI. V lost 4 bases and J lost 3, with 12 bases in between. In DNA, the CDR3 is TGTGCCAGCAGTGTGTTTTCAGGGGACACTGAAGCTTTCTTT. The encoded protein is CASSVFSGDTEAFF. Full variable domain (remainder filled in from reference TRBV2 and TRBJ1-1): EPEVTQTPSHQVTQMGQEVILRCVPISNHLYFYWYRQILGQKVEFLVSFYNNEISEKSEIFDDQFSVERPDGSNFTLKIRSTKLEDSAMYFCASSVFSGDTEAFFGQGTRLTVV.

The gene calls are TRBV4-1 and TRBJ1-6, with D perhaps TRBD1 (5 bases). V lost 4 bases, J lost 8 bases, and 15 bases lay in between. Germline-derived CDR1 and CDR2 are MGHRA and YSYEKL. CDR3 length: 15 amino acids. DNA for the CDR3: TGCGCCAGCAGCCCCGGAGCAGCGGGGGATTCACCCCTCCACTTT. Protein sequence: CASSPGAAGDSPLHF.

CDR3 residues: CASRSGTSGTWQYF. The CDR3, as DNA: TGTGCCAGCAGGAGCGGGACTAGCGGGACGTGGCAGTACTTC. The V and J genes are TRBV28 and TRBJ2-7; the match to TRBD2 covers 13 bases. There are 14 residues in the CDR3. V dropped 6 bases and J dropped 9; count of bases not matched to a gene: 8. Germline V gene data show CDR1 as MDHEN and CDR2 as SYDVKM.

The chain links TRBV15 to TRBJ1-5; 7 bases map to TRBD1. This CDR3 spans 19 amino acids. Looked up from germline, CDR1 is LNHNV and CDR2 is YYDKDF (reference sequence). J was trimmed by 5 bases and V by 0 bases; bases with no gene match: 16. Written as DNA, the CDR3 is TGTGCCACCAGCAGAGATCGAGGGGGCTTGAGTTTGCCCTATCAGCCCCAGCATTTT. Protein: CATSRDRGGLSLPYQPQHF. Complete variable domain (other parts from reference TRBV15 and TRBJ1-5): DAMVIQNPRYQVTQFGKPVTLSCSQTLNHNVMYWYQQKSSQAPKLLFHYYDKDFNNEADTPDNFQSRRPNTSFCFLDIRSPGLGDTAMYLCATSRDRGGLSLPYQPQHFGDGTRLSIL.